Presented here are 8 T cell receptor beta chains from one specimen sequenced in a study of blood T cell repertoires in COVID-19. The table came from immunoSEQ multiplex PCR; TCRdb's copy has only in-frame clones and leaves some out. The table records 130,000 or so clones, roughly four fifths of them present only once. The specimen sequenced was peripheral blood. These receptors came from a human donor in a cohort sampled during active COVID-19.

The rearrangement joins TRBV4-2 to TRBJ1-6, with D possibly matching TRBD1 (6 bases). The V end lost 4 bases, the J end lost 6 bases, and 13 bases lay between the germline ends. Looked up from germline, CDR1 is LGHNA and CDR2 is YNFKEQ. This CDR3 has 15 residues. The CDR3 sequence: CASSRFGQRNSPLHF. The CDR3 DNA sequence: TGTGCCAGCAGCCGGTTTGGACAGCGTAATTCACCCCTCCACTTT.

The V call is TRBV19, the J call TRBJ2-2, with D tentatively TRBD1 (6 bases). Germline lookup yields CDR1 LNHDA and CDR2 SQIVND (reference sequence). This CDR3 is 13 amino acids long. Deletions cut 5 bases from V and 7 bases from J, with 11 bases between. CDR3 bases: TGTGCCAGTAGTCCTAGGGGGTTCGGGGAGCTGTTTTTT. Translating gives CASSPRGFGELFF.

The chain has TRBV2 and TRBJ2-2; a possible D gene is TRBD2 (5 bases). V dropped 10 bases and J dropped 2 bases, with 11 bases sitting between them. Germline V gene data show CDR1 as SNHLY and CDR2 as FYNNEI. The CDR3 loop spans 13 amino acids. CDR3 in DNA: TGTGCCACCGGACGGGGAAACACCGGGGAGCTGTTTTTT. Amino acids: CATGRGNTGELFF.

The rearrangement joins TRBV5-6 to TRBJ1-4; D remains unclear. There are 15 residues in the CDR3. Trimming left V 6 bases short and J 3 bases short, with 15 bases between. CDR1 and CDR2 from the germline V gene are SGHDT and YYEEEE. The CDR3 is CASTTNGVSNEKLFF. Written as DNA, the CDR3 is TGTGCCAGCACCACTAACGGGGTTTCTAATGAAAAACTGTTTTTT.

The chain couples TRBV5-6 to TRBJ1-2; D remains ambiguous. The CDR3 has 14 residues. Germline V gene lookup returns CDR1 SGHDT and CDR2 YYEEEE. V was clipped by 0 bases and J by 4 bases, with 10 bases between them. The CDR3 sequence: CASSLAPGSYGYTF. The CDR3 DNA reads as TGTGCCAGCAGCTTGGCCCCAGGTAGCTATGGCTACACCTTC.

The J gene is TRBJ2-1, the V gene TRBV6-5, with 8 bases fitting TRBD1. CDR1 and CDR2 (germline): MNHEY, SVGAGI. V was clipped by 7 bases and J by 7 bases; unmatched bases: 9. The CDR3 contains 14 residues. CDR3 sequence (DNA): TGTGCCAGCACAGGCAGGGGGCGCGGGAATGAGCAGTTCTTC. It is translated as CASTGRGRGNEQFF.

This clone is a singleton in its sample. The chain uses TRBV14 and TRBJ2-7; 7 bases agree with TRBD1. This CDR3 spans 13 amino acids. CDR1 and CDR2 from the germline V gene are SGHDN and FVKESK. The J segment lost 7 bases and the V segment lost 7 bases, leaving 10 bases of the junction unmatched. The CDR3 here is CASNRGTAYEQYF. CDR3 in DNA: TGTGCCAGCAACCGTGGGACAGCTTATGAGCAGTACTTC.

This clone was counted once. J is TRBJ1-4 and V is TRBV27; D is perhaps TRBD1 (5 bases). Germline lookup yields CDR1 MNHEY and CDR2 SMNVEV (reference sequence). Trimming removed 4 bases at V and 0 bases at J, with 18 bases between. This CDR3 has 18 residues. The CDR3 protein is CASSWDYEPDSTNEKLFF. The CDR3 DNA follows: TGTGCCAGCAGTTGGGACTATGAACCGGATTCAACTAATGAAAAACTGTTTTTT.